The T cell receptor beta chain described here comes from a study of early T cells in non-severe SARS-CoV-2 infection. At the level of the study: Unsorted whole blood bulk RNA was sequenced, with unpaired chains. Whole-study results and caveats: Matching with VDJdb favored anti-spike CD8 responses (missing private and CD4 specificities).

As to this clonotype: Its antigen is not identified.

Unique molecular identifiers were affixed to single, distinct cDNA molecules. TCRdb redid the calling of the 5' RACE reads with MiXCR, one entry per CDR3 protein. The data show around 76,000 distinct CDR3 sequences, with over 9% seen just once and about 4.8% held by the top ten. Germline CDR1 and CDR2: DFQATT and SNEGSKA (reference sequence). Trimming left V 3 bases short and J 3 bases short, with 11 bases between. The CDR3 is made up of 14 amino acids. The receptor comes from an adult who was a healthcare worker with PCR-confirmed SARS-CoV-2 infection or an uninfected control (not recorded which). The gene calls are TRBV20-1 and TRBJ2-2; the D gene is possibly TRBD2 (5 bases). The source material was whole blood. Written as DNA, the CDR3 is TGCAGTGCTAGCCGGGGTGGGGACACCGGGGAGCTGTTTTTT. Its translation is CSASRGGDTGELFF.